The source of this T cell receptor beta chain is a study of shared clonotypes between healthy human individuals. Study observations and caveats: Clonotype sharing among donors was expected to depend on sequencing depth.

In regard to this clone: Antigen: not known.

Positive CCR7 selection of CD45RO-negative cells yielded the naive CD8 cells, and terminally differentiated effector memory CD45RA+ cells were excluded. Produced via immunoSEQ multiplex PCR; TCRdb's table is partial and in-frame only. Among around 610,000 clones, about 95% were seen once, and the ten largest hold 0.11%. The source material was naive CD8+ T cells sorted from blood. This clonotype was obtained from a woman aged 30 to 39 in good health.

CDR3 sequence: CASSEYSGRNYGYTF. Written as DNA, the CDR3 is TGTGCCAGCAGTGAATATTCAGGGAGAAACTATGGCTACACCTTC. The chain joins TRBV2 to TRBJ1-2; a weak D match, TRBD1 (5 bases). Germline V lookup: CDR1 SNHLY, CDR2 FYNNEI. This CDR3 spans 15 amino acids. The V end was cut by 2 bases, the J end by 2 bases, with 12 bases between.